This TCR beta chain was observed in a study of response to subunit inactivated influenza vaccine. General observations from the study: Each seasonal flu vaccination may recruit only limited new T cells, authors suggested.

This clonotype came up a few times. Its specificity is not known. A single record per CDR3 protein comes from TCRdb applying MiXCR to the RT-PCR reads. Among approximately 310,000 distinct CDR3 sequences listed, roughly 22% were seen once. This CDR3 has 13 residues. The V and J ends lost 2 bases and 9 bases respectively, with 11 bases between them. Looked up from germline, CDR1 is LGHNA and CDR2 is YSLEER. This specimen was PBMCs from blood, taken less than 22 months after vaccination. This rearrangement joins TRBV4-3 to TRBJ2-1; D perhaps matches TRBD2 (5 bases). The receptor was derived from a man aged 45 to 75 who received an inactivated influenza vaccine. This CDR3 reads CASSQITSVEQFF. The DNA of the CDR3 is TGCGCCAGCAGCCAAATCACTAGTGTTGAGCAGTTCTTC.